A selection of T cell receptor beta chains follows, all from one sample in a study of CD8 T cells in Susac syndrome. MiXCR, applied by TCRdb to the immunoSEQ multiplex PCR reads, yields one record per CDR3 protein. The sample has 150,000 to 200,000 distinct CDR3 sequences; about 93% are singletons. Sequenced material: CD4+ T cells from PBMCs. These receptors all come from a human donor with multiple sclerosis. CDR3s include the opening cysteine and the closing phenylalanine or tryptophan. D genes are given only for firm matches. A clone size is listed for some rows: how often the clone was seen (once, few, many), or a class if it is expanded.

j_call: TRBJ1-1
d_call: .
v_call: TRBV11-2
clone_size: .
cdr3_aa: CASSSYFPNTEVFF
cdr3_nt: TGTGCCAGCAGCTCGTACTTCCCCAACACTGAAGTTTTCTTT

j_call: TRBJ2-4
d_call: .
v_call: TRBV4-3
clone_size: .
cdr3_aa: CASSQEIRNIQYF
cdr3_nt: TGCGCCAGCAGCCAAGAGATCAGAAACATTCAGTACTTC

j_call: TRBJ2-3
d_call: TRBD2
v_call: TRBV12-3/TRBV12-4
clone_size: .
cdr3_aa: CASSLIAGPTDTQYF
cdr3_nt: TGTGCCAGCAGTTTAATAGCGGGTCCCACAGATACGCAGTATTTT

j_call: TRBJ2-5
d_call: TRBD2
v_call: TRBV20-1
clone_size: .
cdr3_aa: CSAQVAGVQETQYF
cdr3_nt: TGCAGTGCTCAGGTAGCGGGGGTACAAGAGACCCAGTACTTC

j_call: TRBJ1-1
d_call: .
v_call: TRBV3-1
clone_size: .
cdr3_aa: CASSQFRAGTEAFF
cdr3_nt: TGTGCCAGCAGCCAATTCAGGGCGGGCACTGAAGCTTTCTTT

j_call: TRBJ1-1
d_call: .
v_call: TRBV28
clone_size: .
cdr3_aa: CASSRPGATNTEAFF
cdr3_nt: TGTGCCAGCAGCCGCCCCGGCGCGACTAACACTGAAGCTTTCTTT

j_call: TRBJ1-4
d_call: .
v_call: TRBV12-3/TRBV12-4
clone_size: .
cdr3_aa: CASSPGLSLSKKLFF
cdr3_nt: TGTGCCAGCAGTCCGGGACTCTCATTGAGCAAAAAACTGTTTTTT

j_call: TRBJ2-7
d_call: .
v_call: TRBV5-1
clone_size: .
cdr3_aa: CASSTNAVSSYEQYF
cdr3_nt: TGCGCCAGCAGCACCAACGCGGTTAGCTCCTACGAGCAGTACTTC

j_call: TRBJ2-7
d_call: .
v_call: TRBV28
clone_size: .
cdr3_aa: CASSPVLPESPYEQYF
cdr3_nt: TGTGCCAGCAGTCCCGTCCTGCCGGAGAGCCCCTACGAGCAGTACTTC

j_call: TRBJ2-4
d_call: .
v_call: TRBV10-3
clone_size: .
cdr3_aa: CAISGGPAIGDIQYF
cdr3_nt: TGTGCCATCAGTGGAGGGCCCGCGATTGGGGACATTCAGTACTTC

j_call: TRBJ2-5
d_call: TRBD1
v_call: TRBV7-6
clone_size: .
cdr3_aa: CASRPGQVAETQYF
cdr3_nt: TGTGCCAGCAGACCGGGACAGGTCGCCGAGACCCAGTACTTC

j_call: TRBJ2-3
d_call: .
v_call: TRBV5-1
clone_size: .
cdr3_aa: CASSPRGREPTDTQYF
cdr3_nt: TGCGCCAGCAGCCCGAGGGGGAGGGAGCCCACAGATACGCAGTATTTT

j_call: TRBJ2-5
d_call: .
v_call: TRBV19
clone_size: .
cdr3_aa: CASSIGSSEETQYF
cdr3_nt: TGTGCCAGTAGTATCGGCTCGTCTGAAGAGACCCAGTACTTC

j_call: TRBJ2-7
d_call: .
v_call: TRBV7-8
clone_size: .
cdr3_aa: CASSNFLGGEQYF
cdr3_nt: TGTGCCAGCAGCAACTTTCTGGGGGGCGAGCAGTACTTC

j_call: TRBJ2-5
d_call: .
v_call: TRBV11-2
clone_size: .
cdr3_aa: CASSLVQETQYF
cdr3_nt: TGTGCCAGCAGCTTAGTCCAAGAGACCCAGTACTTC

j_call: TRBJ1-5
d_call: TRBD1
v_call: TRBV3-1
clone_size: few
cdr3_aa: CASSQDYSTGLDQPQHF
cdr3_nt: TGTGCCAGCAGCCAAGATTACTCGACAGGGTTGGATCAGCCCCAGCATTTT

j_call: TRBJ1-2
d_call: .
v_call: TRBV4-1
clone_size: .
cdr3_aa: CASSQRQEALYGYTF
cdr3_nt: TGCGCCAGCAGCCAACGACAGGAGGCCCTTTATGGCTACACCTTC

j_call: TRBJ1-2
d_call: .
v_call: TRBV5-6
clone_size: once
cdr3_aa: CASSYLTRAGDYGYTF
cdr3_nt: TGTGCCAGCAGCTATCTGACTCGGGCAGGGGACTATGGCTACACCTTC

j_call: TRBJ2-1
d_call: TRBD2
v_call: TRBV2
clone_size: .
cdr3_aa: CASTSGTSGRARNEQFF
cdr3_nt: TGTGCCAGCACCTCAGGGACTAGCGGGAGGGCTCGAAATGAGCAGTTCTTC

j_call: TRBJ2-5
d_call: .
v_call: TRBV29-1
clone_size: .
cdr3_aa: CSVEAFGTRKGETQYF
cdr3_nt: TGCAGCGTTGAAGCCTTCGGGACAAGAAAAGGAGAGACCCAGTACTTC

j_call: TRBJ1-2
d_call: .
v_call: TRBV6-2/TRBV6-3
clone_size: .
cdr3_aa: CASSPGIYGYTF
cdr3_nt: TGTGCCAGCAGCCCCGGGATCTATGGCTACACCTTC

j_call: TRBJ2-1
d_call: TRBD2
v_call: TRBV3-1
clone_size: .
cdr3_aa: CASSQQGLAGYNEQFF
cdr3_nt: TGTGCCAGCAGCCAACAAGGACTAGCGGGGTACAATGAGCAGTTCTTC

j_call: TRBJ2-3
d_call: TRBD2
v_call: TRBV4-1
clone_size: .
cdr3_aa: CASSQELAGADTQYF
cdr3_nt: TGCGCCAGCAGCCAAGAGCTAGCGGGAGCAGATACGCAGTATTTT

j_call: TRBJ2-7
d_call: TRBD2
v_call: TRBV7-9
clone_size: .
cdr3_aa: CARRKGLAKYF
cdr3_nt: TGTGCCCGCAGAAAGGGACTAGCGAAGTACTTC

j_call: TRBJ2-1
d_call: TRBD2
v_call: TRBV4-3
clone_size: .
cdr3_aa: CASSQGGGRELNEQFF
cdr3_nt: TGCGCCAGCAGCCAAGGGGGCGGGAGGGAGCTAAATGAGCAGTTCTTC

j_call: TRBJ1-5
d_call: .
v_call: TRBV4-2
clone_size: .
cdr3_aa: CASSQLGQPQHF
cdr3_nt: TGTGCCAGCAGCCAATTGGGTCAGCCCCAGCATTTT

j_call: TRBJ2-3
d_call: TRBD2
v_call: TRBV18
clone_size: .
cdr3_aa: CASSPAGETDTQYF
cdr3_nt: TGTGCCAGCTCACCCGCGGGGGAGACAGATACGCAGTATTTT

j_call: TRBJ2-3
d_call: TRBD2
v_call: TRBV20-1
clone_size: .
cdr3_aa: CSASPGLAGPDTQYF
cdr3_nt: TGCAGTGCTAGTCCGGGACTAGCGGGACCCGATACGCAGTATTTT

j_call: TRBJ1-4
d_call: .
v_call: TRBV18
clone_size: once
cdr3_aa: CASSRRQGTTNEKLFF
cdr3_nt: TGTGCCAGCTCACGCCGTCAGGGCACTACTAATGAAAAACTGTTTTTT

j_call: TRBJ2-1
d_call: TRBD2
v_call: TRBV11-2
clone_size: few
cdr3_aa: CASRQLAGFYNEQFF
cdr3_nt: TGTGCCAGCAGACAGTTAGCGGGCTTCTACAATGAGCAGTTCTTC

j_call: TRBJ1-5
d_call: .
v_call: TRBV7-3
clone_size: .
cdr3_aa: CASSLDNSQPQHF
cdr3_nt: TGTGCCAGCAGCTTGGACAACAGTCAGCCCCAGCATTTT